The 9 T cell receptor beta chains below were found in one sample sequenced in a study of blood T cell repertoires in COVID-19. Sequenced by immunoSEQ multiplex PCR; TCRdb stores in-frame clones only, minus some. The sample carries 200,000 to 250,000 clones, roughly 80% recorded once. Input material: peripheral blood. These receptors all come from a human donor in a cohort sampled during active COVID-19.

The table lists this clone with a few counts. The rearrangement links TRBV7-3 to TRBJ2-3; weak D call: TRBD1 (5 bases). V lost 5 bases to trimming and J lost 2 bases, with 11 bases between them. The CDR3 consists of 14 residues. Germline-derived CDR1 and CDR2 are SGHTA and FQGTGA. The CDR3 DNA reads TGTGCCAGCAGCGGAGACAGTCTCACAGATACGCAGTATTTT. It translates to CASSGDSLTDTQYF. Based on the CDR3 plus reference TRBV7-3 and TRBJ2-3, the full variable domain is GAGVSQTPSNKVTEKGKYVELRCDPISGHTALYWYRQSLGQGPEFLIYFQGTGAADDSGLPNDRFFAVRPEGSVSTLKIQRTERGDSAVYLCASSGDSLTDTQYFGPGTRLTVL.

This clone occurred once. The V and J genes are TRBV7-9 and TRBJ1-1; D gene unclear. The CDR3 contains 13 residues. Trimming took 3 bases from V and 5 from J, leaving 10 bases between them. CDR1 is SEHNR, CDR2 FQNEAQ, per germline (reference sequence). In DNA, the CDR3 is TGTGCCAGCAGCTTGAGACAAGTGACTGAAGCTTTCTTT. It specifies CASSLRQVTEAFF.

This chain connects TRBV18 to TRBJ2-1; a possible D gene is TRBD2 (6 bases). The V end was cut by 5 bases, the J end by 4 bases, with 18 bases between. The CDR3 contains 16 residues. The germline V gene encodes CDR1 KGHSH and CDR2 LQKENI. The CDR3 sequence: CASSIDRDWGYNEQFF. Here the CDR3 DNA reads TGTGCCAGCTCAATAGACCGGGACTGGGGATACAATGAGCAGTTCTTC.

The chain couples TRBV5-1 to TRBJ2-7; 9 bases agree with TRBD2. J was trimmed by 2 bases and V by 0 bases; bases with no gene match: 6. The germline V gene has CDR1 SGHRS and CDR2 YFSETQ. This CDR3 has 16 residues. The DNA of the CDR3 is TGCGCCAGCAGCTTGGATCGCGGGAGGGCCGCCTACGAGCAGTACTTC. It encodes CASSLDRGRAAYEQYF.

In this sample, this clone turned up many times. The rearrangement uses TRBV2 and TRBJ1-4, with a weak D call TRBD1 (5 bases). V was pared by 4 bases and J by 3 bases, with 9 bases between. The CDR3 runs to 14 residues. Germline V gene data show CDR1 as SNHLY and CDR2 as FYNNEI. This chain's CDR3 is CASSASGSNEKLFF. CDR3 nucleotide sequence: TGTGCCAGCAGTGCCTCAGGGTCTAATGAAAAACTGTTTTTT.

The chain couples TRBV3-1 (or the pseudogene TRBV3-2) to TRBJ2-6; D might be TRBD2 (5 bases). V was cut by 2 bases and J by 1 base, with 9 bases left in between. Germline V gives CDR1 LGHDT, CDR2 YNNKEL (reference sequence). This CDR3 is built from 16 residues. CDR3 residues: CASSQKTGSGANVLTF. As DNA, the CDR3 is TGTGCCAGCAGCCAAAAGACGGGATCTGGGGCCAACGTCCTGACTTTC.

In its sample, this clone was seen a few times. The rearrangement joins TRBV24-1 to TRBJ2-1, with 7 bases matching TRBD1. The length of the CDR3 is 12 residues. Germline trimming cut 7 bases from V and 10 bases from J; bases unmatched to any gene: 6. Germline CDR1 and CDR2: KGHDR and SFDVKD. CDR3 DNA: TGTGCCACCAGCCCCGGGACAGTCGAGCAGTTCTTC. Translation: CATSPGTVEQFF.

The chain links TRBV5-8 to TRBJ2-7; tentative D call: TRBD2 (5 bases). CDR1 is SGHTS and CDR2 is YDEGEE in the germline V gene. The ends were cut back, 5 bases at V and 3 bases at J, with 24 bases in the middle. This CDR3 has 17 residues. CDR3 region: CASSLIGSWEMDYEQYF. The CDR3 DNA sequence: TGTGCCAGCAGTTTAATTGGTAGTTGGGAGATGGACTACGAGCAGTACTTC.

This clone has just a few counts. This chain connects TRBV9 to TRBJ2-1; 10 positions agree with TRBD2. Germline CDR1 is SGDLS and CDR2 is YYNGEE. The CDR3 length is 13 residues. After removal of 6 bases from V and 9 bases from J, the junction contained 6 bases not matched to a gene. The CDR3 DNA reads as TGTGCCAGCACCAGCGGGAGGGCTCGTGAGCAGTTCTTC. Translated, it gives CASTSGRAREQFF. The variable domain in full, completed from reference TRBV9 and TRBJ2-1, reads DSGVTQTPKHLITATGQRVTLRCSPRSGDLSVYWYQQSLDQGLQFLIQYYNGEERAKGNILERFSAQQFPDLHSELNLSSLELGDSALYFCASTSGRAREQFFGPGTRLTVL.